The rows below give T cell receptor beta chains drawn from one sample of a study of T cells in Graves' hyperthyroidism and ophthalmopathy. One entry per CDR3 protein results from TCRdb running MiXCR on the multiplex PCR reads. In the table there are 300,000 to 450,000 distinct CDR3 sequences, approximately 15% of which are singletons. Sequenced material: blood. The source of these receptors is a woman between 18 and 29 years old with Graves' hyperthyroidism that later progressed to Graves' ophthalmopathy. Both conserved end residues are part of each CDR3. The order of the fields is J gene, V gene, D gene, clone size, CDR3 protein, CDR3 DNA. D genes are given only for firm matches. Size is stated for part of the rows, as once, few or many counts, or as a class when the clone is expanded.

TRBJ2-1,TRBV4-1,NA,NA,CASSKYRADEQFF,TGCGCCAGCAGCAAATACAGGGCCGATGAGCAGTTCTTC
TRBJ2-1,TRBV27,TRBD2,many,CASSAGTSGYNEQFF,TGTGCCAGCAGTGCCGGGACTAGCGGATACAATGAGCAGTTCTTC
TRBJ1-2,TRBV27,TRBD1,few,CASRGADRGWGIYGYTF,TGTGCCAGCAGGGGTGCGGACAGGGGGTGGGGGATCTATGGCTACACCTTC
TRBJ2-3,TRBV5-1,NA,NA,CASSLAREEDTQYF,TGCGCCAGCAGCTTGGCCAGGGAAGAAGATACGCAGTATTTT
TRBJ2-7,TRBV20-1,TRBD2,few,CSASRGSPYEQYF,TGCAGTGCTTCCCGCGGGAGCCCCTACGAGCAGTACTTC
TRBJ2-7,TRBV5-1,NA,NA,CASSLVRESSYEQYF,TGCGCCAGCAGCTTGGTTCGGGAGAGTTCCTACGAGCAGTACTTC
TRBJ2-2,TRBV6-5,TRBD1,many,CASSYGTGGGNTGELFF,TGTGCCAGCAGTTACGGGACAGGGGGCGGTAACACCGGGGAGCTGTTTTTT
TRBJ2-7,TRBV28,TRBD1,many,CASSLPHGTVNYEQYF,TGTGCCAGCAGTTTACCCCACGGGACAGTTAACTACGAGCAGTACTTC
TRBJ1-5,TRBV30,NA,many,CAWSIGDSNQPQHF,TGTGCCTGGAGTATTGGGGATAGCAATCAGCCCCAGCATTTT
TRBJ2-5,TRBV20-1,TRBD2,many,CSARVPGLAGETQYF,TGCAGTGCTAGAGTCCCGGGACTAGCGGGAGAGACCCAGTACTTC
TRBJ2-1,TRBV2,TRBD2,NA,CASVRTGTGGNNEQFF,TGTGCCAGCGTTAGGACCGGCACGGGAGGTAACAATGAGCAGTTCTTC
TRBJ2-7,TRBV2,TRBD2,many,CASSVRVAGVLYEQYF,TGTGCCAGCAGTGTCAGGGTAGCGGGAGTCCTCTACGAGCAGTACTTC
TRBJ1-2,TRBV5-1,TRBD1,many,CASSPTGGLGDDYGYTF,TGCGCCAGCAGCCCGACAGGGGGATTGGGGGACGACTATGGCTACACCTTC
TRBJ1-2,TRBV27,TRBD1,many,CASSFGQGDGYTF,TGTGCCAGCAGTTTCGGACAGGGGGATGGCTACACCTTC
TRBJ2-7,TRBV29-1,TRBD2,many,CSVERALAGEYEQYF,TGCAGCGTTGAGAGGGCACTAGCGGGAGAGTACGAGCAGTACTTC
TRBJ2-7,TRBV12-3/TRBV12-4,TRBD1,many,CASTQRDRGYEQYF,TGTGCCAGCACCCAAAGGGACAGGGGCTACGAGCAGTACTTC
TRBJ2-6,TRBV7-8,NA,few,CASSLGTRSGANVLTF,TGTGCCAGCAGCTTAGGGACGCGCTCTGGGGCCAACGTCCTGACTTTC
TRBJ2-4,TRBV14,NA,NA,CASSQAGTSLAKNIQYF,TGTGCCAGCAGCCAAGCCGGGACAAGCCTAGCCAAAAACATTCAGTACTTC
TRBJ1-5,TRBV4-3,TRBD1,many,CASSQNDRVGQPQHF,TGCGCCAGCAGCCAGAACGACAGGGTAGGACAGCCCCAGCATTTT
TRBJ2-7,TRBV29-1,TRBD2,many,CSVNLGTSGSYEQYF,TGCAGCGTGAACTTGGGGACTAGCGGGTCCTACGAGCAGTACTTC
TRBJ2-2,TRBV28,TRBD1,many,CASSFGQGFAGELFF,TGTGCCAGCAGTTTCGGACAGGGGTTCGCCGGGGAGCTGTTTTTT
TRBJ1-1,TRBV5-1,NA,few,CASSLSMGVTEAFF,TGCGCCAGCAGCTTAAGCATGGGTGTGACTGAAGCTTTCTTT
TRBJ2-3,TRBV7-6,TRBD2,NA,CASSFRTSSTDTQYF,TGTGCCAGCAGCTTTCGGACTAGTAGCACAGATACGCAGTATTTT
TRBJ2-7,TRBV6-2/TRBV6-3,NA,many,CASSYSGVYEQYF,TGTGCCAGCAGTTACTCGGGGGTCTACGAGCAGTACTTC
TRBJ2-3,TRBV29-1,NA,many,CSIKSGMGATDTQYF,TGCAGCATCAAATCAGGGATGGGGGCCACAGATACGCAGTATTTT
TRBJ1-2,TRBV20-1,TRBD1,many,CSAREKGQDRHYGYTF,TGCAGTGCTAGAGAAAAGGGACAGGACCGTCACTATGGCTACACCTTC
TRBJ2-3,TRBV6-6,TRBD2,few,CASSYQAGFTDTQYF,TGTGCCAGCAGTTACCAAGCGGGATTCACAGATACGCAGTATTTT
TRBJ2-3,TRBV20-1,NA,many,CSAWQGPTDTQYF,TGCAGTGCTTGGCAGGGGCCCACAGATACGCAGTATTTT
TRBJ2-1,TRBV2,NA,many,CASSRAYGSYNEQFF,TGTGCCAGCAGTAGAGCCTATGGCTCCTACAATGAGCAGTTCTTC
TRBJ1-2,TRBV28,TRBD1,many,CASSLEGARGYTF,TGTGCCAGCAGTTTAGAGGGGGCCCGCGGCTACACCTTC
TRBJ2-1,TRBV2,NA,many,CASLGTVYNEQFF,TGTGCCAGCCTAGGCACCGTATACAATGAGCAGTTCTTC
TRBJ2-1,TRBV7-2,NA,many,CASSLEGFSYNEQFF,TGTGCCAGCAGCTTAGAAGGGTTTTCCTACAATGAGCAGTTCTTC
TRBJ2-7,TRBV7-2,TRBD1,many,CASSSQGPGEQYF,TGTGCCAGCAGCTCACAGGGGCCCGGAGAGCAGTACTTC
TRBJ2-1,TRBV7-8,TRBD2,many,CASSHSGGIYNEQFF,TGTGCCAGCAGCCACAGCGGGGGGATCTACAATGAGCAGTTCTTC
TRBJ1-5,TRBV19,NA,NA,CASSLPGTSNQPQHF,TGTGCCAGTAGTCTCCCTGGGACAAGCAATCAGCCCCAGCATTTT
TRBJ2-5,TRBV5-4,NA,NA,CASSLLLRGPGTQYF,TGTGCCAGCAGCTTGCTTTTGAGGGGCCCCGGGACCCAGTACTTC